Listed below are T cell receptor beta chains from one sample, sequenced in a study of T cell changes during pregnancy in multiple sclerosis. Profiled with immunoSEQ multiplex PCR; TCRdb holds only in-frame clones, not every one. The table shows tens of thousands of clones, with about 93% occurring only once. The sequencing here drew on peripheral blood, taken in the third trimester of pregnancy. These receptors all come from a female donor in good health, enrolled as a control in a pregnancy study. Each CDR3 is given with its conserved first and last residue. The D gene is left open where the match is weak. Not every row has a clone size; where given, it reads once, few, many or a size class.

TRBV4-1	.	TRBJ2-2	TRBD2	CASSQLPLAGGYTGELFF	TGCGCCAGCAGCCAACTCCCCTTAGCGGGGGGATACACCGGGGAGCTGTTTTTT
TRBV5-1	few	TRBJ2-7	.	CASSKGQGRHEQYF	TGCGCCAGCAGCAAGGGACAAGGGCGGCACGAGCAGTACTTC
TRBV5-6	.	TRBJ2-2	TRBD2	CASSFTSGGELFF	TGTGCCAGCAGCTTTACTAGCGGGGGGGAGCTGTTTTTT
TRBV14	.	TRBJ2-3	.	CASTEVGDTQYF	TGTGCCAGCACCGAAGTCGGGGATACGCAGTATTTT
TRBV7-2	.	TRBJ2-3	.	CASSPPTDTQYF	TGTGCCAGCAGCCCTCCTACAGATACGCAGTATTTT
TRBV11-1	.	TRBJ1-1	.	CASSFGGTEAFF	TGTGCCAGCAGCTTCGGGGGCACTGAAGCTTTCTTT
TRBV9	.	TRBJ1-1	TRBD1	CASSVGSTDRGPVLNTEAFF	TGTGCCAGCAGCGTAGGCTCCACGGACAGGGGGCCGGTCTTGAACACTGAAGCTTTCTTT
TRBV15	.	TRBJ1-3	.	CATSSTDSGNTIYF	TGTGCCACCAGCAGTACAGACTCTGGAAACACCATATATTTT
TRBV29-1	.	TRBJ1-1	.	CSARRGIGTEAFF	TGCAGCGCCCGAAGGGGGATAGGCACTGAAGCTTTCTTT
TRBV28	.	TRBJ2-3	.	CASSFRVADTQYF	TGTGCCAGCAGTTTCAGGGTCGCAGATACGCAGTATTTT
TRBV6-5	.	TRBJ1-2	.	CASSLISSGNYGYTF	TGTGCCAGCAGTTTGATATCGTCGGGGAACTATGGCTACACCTTC
TRBV7-9	.	TRBJ2-3	TRBD2	CASSRGTSGATDTQYF	TGTGCCAGCAGCCGGGGGACTAGCGGAGCTACAGATACGCAGTATTTT
TRBV2	.	TRBJ1-4	.	CASSENEEKLFF	TGTGCCAGCAGTGAGAATGAGGAAAAACTGTTTTTT
TRBV6-1	.	TRBJ1-1	.	CASSQRTALNTEAFF	TGTGCCAGCAGCCAAAGGACAGCCCTGAACACTGAAGCTTTCTTT
TRBV5-4	.	TRBJ2-7	TRBD2	CASSLVVLAGGTYEQYF	TGTGCCAGCAGCTTGGTGGTCCTAGCGGGAGGAACGTACGAGCAGTACTTC
TRBV4-3	.	TRBJ1-2	.	CASSQVGSNYGYTF	TGCGCCAGCAGCCAAGTCGGGAGTAACTATGGCTACACCTTC
TRBV7-8	.	TRBJ1-5	.	CASSSVQGNQPQHF	TGTGCCAGCAGCTCCGTACAGGGCAATCAGCCCCAGCATTTT
TRBV6-1	.	TRBJ2-2	.	CASGQGITGELFF	TGTGCCAGCGGGCAAGGAATAACCGGGGAGCTGTTTTTT
TRBV19	.	TRBJ1-6	.	CASSISTGTSSPLHF	TGTGCCAGTAGTATTTCGACCGGGACAAGTTCACCCCTCCACTTT
TRBV4-3	.	TRBJ2-2	.	CASSLERRGSTGELFF	TGCGCCAGCAGCCTCGAACGGAGGGGAAGCACCGGGGAGCTGTTTTTT
TRBV4-2	.	TRBJ1-3	TRBD1	CASSQDLDRGGNTIYF	TGTGCCAGCAGCCAAGATCTAGACAGGGGTGGAAACACCATATATTTT
TRBV28	.	TRBJ1-2	.	CASTTYQGSYGYTF	TGTGCCAGCACAACCTATCAGGGGTCCTATGGCTACACCTTC
TRBV6-1	.	TRBJ1-2	.	CASSERQGYGYTF	TGTGCCAGCAGTGAAAGGCAGGGGTATGGCTACACCTTT